Shown below are 9 T cell receptor beta chains from a single sample sequenced in a study of T-cell reconstitution after alpha-beta-depleted transplantation in children. Unique molecular identifiers were used to barcode this TCRbeta library. From the PCR reads, TCRdb called clonotypes with MiXCR, one entry per CDR3 protein. This table has under 450,000 distinct CDR3 sequences, around 15% appearing once. The input for sequencing was PBMCs, mostly from graft donor cells, taken 360 days after TCRalphabeta/CD19-depleted stem cell transplant. The receptors stem from a boy younger than two who had a stem cell transplant for Wiskott-Aldrich syndrome, so the T cells may come from the graft donor.

The V call is TRBV7-6, the J call TRBJ2-7; a possible D gene is TRBD1 (6 bases). Trimming removed 5 bases from V and 6 bases from J, with 14 bases in between. This CDR3 contains 13 residues. In germline, CDR1 is SGHVS, CDR2 FNYEAQ. CDR3 in amino acids: CASSPHRVGEQYF. CDR3 sequence (DNA): TGTGCCAGCAGCCCTCACAGGGTTGGCGAGCAGTACTTC.

As to this clonotype: One end of the junction is discordant with germline, which a read error may explain. The CDR3 DNA reads as TGTACCAGCAGTTTAGCTGAGAGCCAGTACTTC. Translating gives CTSSLAESQYF. The chain links TRBV12-3 or TRBV12-4 to TRBJ2-5, with D unclear. CDR3 size: 11 residues.

This clonotype was detected a few times. The chain is built from TRBV5-1 and TRBJ2-1; TRBD2 matches at 10 bases. Germline trimming cut 4 bases from V and 5 bases from J; bases unmatched to any gene: 12. From germline, CDR1 is SGHRS and CDR2 YFSETQ. This CDR3 contains 17 residues. CDR3 amino acids: CASSVGTSARLDNEQFF. The CDR3 bases are TGCGCCAGCAGCGTAGGGACTAGCGCACGACTGGACAATGAGCAGTTCTTC. The full variable domain, in which reference TRBV5-1 and TRBJ2-1 provide the parts outside the CDR3, is KAGVTQTPRYLIKTRGQQVTLSCSPISGHRSVSWYQQTPGQGLQFLFEYFSETQRNKGNFPGRFSGRQFSNSRSEMNVSTLELGDSALYLCASSVGTSARLDNEQFFGPGTRLTVL.

This clonotype was seen a few times. The rearrangement uses TRBV4-3 and TRBJ2-5, with TRBD2 matching over 11 bases. The trim removed 3 bases at V and 3 bases at J, leaving 15 bases unmatched. Per the germline V gene, CDR1 is LGHNA and CDR2 is YSLEER. The CDR3 length is 19 residues. CDR3 nucleotide sequence: TGCGCCAGCAGCCAGGGGTATCCAACTAGCGGGAGACCGAAAGAGACCCAGTACTTC. As protein: CASSQGYPTSGRPKETQYF.

The chain uses TRBV11-3 and TRBJ2-1; tentatively, D is TRBD2 (6 bases). This CDR3 contains 15 residues. CDR1 and CDR2 from the germline V gene are SGHNT and YENEEA. V was clipped by 3 bases and J by 0 bases, with 9 bases between them. CDR3 bases: TGTGCCAGCAGCTTCGGACTACACTCCTACAATGAGCAGTTCTTC. Its protein product is CASSFGLHSYNEQFF. Full variable domain (missing parts from reference TRBV11-3 and TRBJ2-1): EAGVVQSPRYKIIEKKQPVAFWCNPISGHNTLYWYLQNLGQGPELLIRYENEEAVDDSQLPKDRFSAERLKGVDSTLKIQPAELGDSAVYLCASSFGLHSYNEQFFGPGTRLTVL.

This clonotype was detected a few times. This chain links TRBV25-1 with TRBJ2-1, with 11 nucleotides matching TRBD2. The germline gives CDR1 MGHDK, CDR2 SYGVNS. This CDR3 has 18 amino acids. V lost 7 bases, J lost 3 bases, and 14 bases stayed unmatched. Here the CDR3 DNA reads TGTGCCAGCAATTCCGCTAGCGGGGGGCCAAAGGGCTACAATGAGCAGTTCTTC. Protein sequence: CASNSASGGPKGYNEQFF. Drawing the rest from reference TRBV25-1 and TRBJ2-1, the complete variable domain is EADIYQTPRYLVIGTGKKITLECSQTMGHDKMYWYQQDPGMELHLIHYSYGVNSTEKGDLSSESTVSRIRTEHFPLTLESARPSHTSQYLCASNSASGGPKGYNEQFFGPGTRLTVL.

Here the CDR3 DNA reads TGTGCCAGCAAACGACAGGAGCACTACGAGCAGTACTTC. It is translated as CASKRQEHYEQYF. The chain links TRBV6-1 to TRBJ2-7; D perhaps matches TRBD1 (6 bases). In germline, CDR1 is MNHNS, CDR2 SASEGT. There are 13 residues in the CDR3. V gave up 7 bases and J gave up 3 bases, with 13 bases separating them.

The chain uses TRBV24-1 and TRBJ2-1; 9 positions match TRBD2. Looked up from germline, CDR1 is KGHDR and CDR2 is SFDVKD. With V trimmed by 2 bases and J by 7 bases, 11 bases remained unmatched. The CDR3 spans 17 residues. The CDR3 loop reads CATSDSPRREGVNEQFF. The CDR3, as DNA: TGTGCCACCAGTGATTCCCCGCGGCGGGAGGGAGTGAATGAGCAGTTCTTC.

V is TRBV6-5 and J is TRBJ2-1; 8 bases line up with TRBD2. Germline V CDR1 and CDR2: MNHEY, SVGAGI. The CDR3 totals 19 residues. J gave up 1 base and V 2 bases, and 13 bases lay outside the gene matches. CDR3 sequence: CASSYAKGLGVRSYNEQFF. Here the CDR3 DNA reads TGTGCCAGCAGTTACGCCAAGGGACTAGGGGTTAGGTCCTACAATGAGCAGTTCTTC.